This T cell receptor (beta chain) was documented in a study of T cell changes during pregnancy in multiple sclerosis. The protocol was immunoSEQ multiplex PCR, while the TCRdb copy is restricted to in-frame clones and leaves out a portion. The data contain about 120,000 clones, around 93% of them singletons. Germline V gives CDR1 MNHEY, CDR2 SMNVEV (reference sequence). The CDR3 has 16 residues. The V and J ends lost 9 bases and 2 bases respectively, with 17 bases between them. This material consisted of peripheral blood, taken before pregnancy. This TCR came from a female donor with multiple sclerosis, enrolled in a pregnancy study. This sequence joins TRBV27 and TRBJ1-6, with D unclear. CDR3 protein: CARVLHVGTYNSPLHF. The CDR3, as DNA: TGTGCCAGGGTTTTACACGTCGGGACCTATAATTCACCCCTCCACTTT.